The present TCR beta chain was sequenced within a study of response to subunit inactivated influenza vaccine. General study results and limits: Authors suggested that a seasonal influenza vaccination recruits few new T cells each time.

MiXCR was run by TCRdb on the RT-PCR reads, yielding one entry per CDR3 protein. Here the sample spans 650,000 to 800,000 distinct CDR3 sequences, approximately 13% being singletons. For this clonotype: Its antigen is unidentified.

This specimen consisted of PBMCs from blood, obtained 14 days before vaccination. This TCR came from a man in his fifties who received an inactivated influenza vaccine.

The CDR3 region is CASSEVTDSYEQYF. The CDR3, as DNA: TGTGCCAGCAGTGAAGTGACTGATTCCTACGAGCAGTACTTC. The chain couples TRBV6-1 to TRBJ2-7; D is undetermined. The V end was cut by 1 base, the J end by 1 base, with 8 bases between. The CDR3 sequence is 14 residues long. In germline, CDR1 is MNHNS, CDR2 SASEGT.